Below, 22 T cell receptor beta chains from the same sample are listed, as sequenced in a study of cytomegalovirus exposure and HLA in healthy donors. The table came from immunoSEQ multiplex PCR; TCRdb's copy has only in-frame clones and leaves some out. The sample lists 120,000 or so clones; approximately 90% were seen once. Specimen: PBMCs. These receptors were obtained from a young woman in good health and CMV-seronegative.

The chain recombines TRBV28 with TRBJ2-7, with 11 bases that match TRBD1. The ends lost 2 bases at V and 5 bases at J; junction bases unmatched: 5. CDR1 is MDHEN, CDR2 SYDVKM, per germline. The CDR3 is 15 residues long. As DNA, the CDR3 is TGTGCCAGCAGTTTAGGCGGGACAGGGGGTAACGAGCAGTACTTC. Translation: CASSLGGTGGNEQYF.

The rearrangement joins TRBV2 to TRBJ2-3, with 11 bases identical to TRBD2. The ends lost 7 bases at V and 3 bases at J; junction bases unmatched: 9. Germline CDR1 SNHLY, CDR2 FYNNEI. The CDR3 has 16 amino acids. The CDR3 DNA is TGTGCCAGCACCCCTGGTGGACTAGCGGGTACAGATACGCAGTATTTT. Amino acid sequence: CASTPGGLAGTDTQYF.

This clone appeared a single time. This chain joins TRBV30 and TRBJ2-7, with 10 bases that match TRBD2. CDR1 and CDR2 (germline): GTSNPN, SVGIG (reference sequence). The CDR3 is 18 residues long. Trimming at V came to 3 bases and at J to 6 bases, leaving 20 bases not matched to a gene. CDR3 nucleotide sequence: TGTGCCTGGAGCAAAGCGGGAGGGTCTCGGGGAGGTACGTTCGAGCAGTACTTC. Translating it yields CAWSKAGGSRGGTFEQYF.

J is TRBJ1-2 and V is TRBV7-9; 7 bases agree with TRBD1. V was pared by 1 base and J by 5 bases, with 10 bases of the junction left unmatched. Germline-derived CDR1 and CDR2 are SEHNR and FQNEAQ (reference sequence). The CDR3 is made up of 16 amino acids. This CDR3 is CASSLGAQGEAYGYTF. The CDR3, as DNA: TGTGCCAGCAGCTTAGGGGCTCAGGGGGAAGCTTATGGCTACACCTTC.

This clone is a singleton in its sample. The gene calls are TRBV7-9 and TRBJ1-6; TRBD1 agrees at 9 bases. Germline CDR1 SEHNR, CDR2 FQNEAQ (reference sequence). V shed 1 base, J shed 8 bases, and the junction held 6 bases outside the gene matches. The CDR3 contains 16 residues. The CDR3: CASSLGDRAFHSPLHF. CDR3 DNA sequence: TGTGCCAGCAGCTTAGGGGACAGGGCTTTTCATTCACCCCTCCACTTT.

This chain joins TRBV6-4 and TRBJ2-5, with unresolved D. The CDR3 extends over 14 amino acids. V lost 4 bases and J lost 5, with 14 bases in between. In germline, CDR1 is MRHNA, CDR2 SNTAGT. CDR3 bases: TGTGCCAGCAGTGCCTCGGGTGACTCCGAGACCCAGTACTTC. Protein: CASSASGDSETQYF.

The chain employs TRBV9 and TRBJ2-3, with D hard to call. Trimming took off 0 bases at V and 1 base at J, with 9 bases between the two ends. This CDR3 contains 15 residues. The germline V gene encodes CDR1 SGDLS and CDR2 YYNGEE. CDR3 region: CASSVGLSGTDTQYF. CDR3 nucleotide sequence: TGTGCCAGCAGCGTAGGACTTTCAGGCACAGATACGCAGTATTTT.

This chain joins TRBV27 and TRBJ1-2, with TRBD1 matching 11 bases. CDR3 length: 15 amino acids. CDR1 and CDR2 (germline): MNHEY, SMNVEV (reference sequence). The V segment lost 6 bases and the J segment 6 bases; nucleotides outside the gene matches: 9. The DNA of the CDR3 is TGTGCCAGCAGAGGACAGGGGGCTTTATTGGATGGCTACACCTTC. This gives the protein CASRGQGALLDGYTF.

Of note for this clone: The junction departs from the called germline gene at one end, perhaps through a read error. CDR3 nucleotides: TGTGCCAGCAGTTTGTACACAGGGGCCTACAATTCACCCCTCCACTTT. The encoded protein is CASSLYTGAYNSPLHF. The gene calls are TRBV28 and TRBJ1-6; 7 bases agree with TRBD1. The germline V gene encodes CDR1 MDHEN and CDR2 SYDVKM. The CDR3 has 16 residues.

V gene TRBV6-1 combines with J gene TRBJ2-7; 7 nucleotides line up with TRBD1. V dropped 8 bases and J dropped 0; count of bases not matched to a gene: 10. From germline, CDR1 is MNHNS and CDR2 SASEGT. This CDR3 region has 15 residues. The CDR3 spells CASDLGQASSYEQYF. The DNA for the CDR3 is TGTGCCAGCGACCTAGGACAGGCCAGCTCCTACGAGCAGTACTTC.

In nucleotides, the CDR3 is TGTGCCAGCAGCCCAGGGGCCTATCCGAAGCGGGGGCCGGAGACCCAGTACTTC. It is translated as CASSPGAYPKRGPETQYF. V is TRBV11-3 and J is TRBJ2-5; 8 bases fit TRBD2. From germline, CDR1 is SGHNT and CDR2 YENEEA. J lost 5 bases, V lost 5 bases, and 19 bases had no gene match. The CDR3 runs to 18 residues. Full variable domain (rest looked up from reference TRBV11-3 and TRBJ2-5): EAGVVQSPRYKIIEKKQPVAFWCNPISGHNTLYWYLQNLGQGPELLIRYENEEAVDDSQLPKDRFSAERLKGVDSTLKIQPAELGDSAVYLCASSPGAYPKRGPETQYFGPGTRLLVL.

The rearrangement uses TRBV5-1 and TRBJ2-1; TRBD2 aligns across 9 bases. The ends lost 0 bases at V and 7 bases at J; junction bases unmatched: 8. This CDR3 is 16 amino acids long. The germline V gene encodes CDR1 SGHRS and CDR2 YFSETQ. The CDR3 spells CASSLERRGGRNEQFF. In nucleotides, the CDR3 is TGCGCCAGCAGCTTGGAGCGGCGGGGGGGCCGGAATGAGCAGTTCTTC.

The chain is built from TRBV5-6 and TRBJ2-7; maybe TRBD1 (5 bases). The length of the CDR3 is 16 residues. V was cut by 0 bases and J by 4 bases, with 17 bases left in between. Germline V gene lookup returns CDR1 SGHDT and CDR2 YYEEEE. The CDR3 sequence: CASSLEGYSQGYEQYF. The CDR3, as DNA: TGTGCCAGCAGCTTGGAGGGGTACAGTCAGGGTTACGAGCAGTACTTC.

The chain couples TRBV30 to TRBJ1-2; TRBD1 is a possible D gene (5 bases). Trimming left V 3 bases short and J 0 bases short, with 17 bases between. The CDR3 is 16 residues long. CDR1 and CDR2 from the germline V gene are GTSNPN and SVGIG (reference sequence). This CDR3 is CAWSRPGRGSNYGYTF. The CDR3 nucleotides read TGTGCCTGGAGCCGACCGGGACGGGGGTCTAACTATGGCTACACCTTC.

This chain joins TRBV5-1 and TRBJ2-2; 7 bases map to TRBD1. Germline CDR1 reads SGHRS; CDR2 reads YFSETQ. The ends lost 1 base at V and 1 base at J; junction bases unmatched: 4. The CDR3 is 16 amino acids. The CDR3 loop reads CASSLLWTGNTGELFF. The CDR3 nucleotides are TGCGCCAGCAGCTTGTTGTGGACAGGGAACACCGGGGAGCTGTTTTTT.

The chain combines TRBV19 with TRBJ1-5; TRBD1 matches 7 bases. The V gene end was trimmed by 5 bases and the J gene end by 9 bases; junction bases not matched to a gene: 10. Germline V gene sequence: CDR1 LNHDA, CDR2 SQIVND (reference sequence). This CDR3 comprises 14 residues. In DNA form, the CDR3 reads TGTGCCAGTAGTCCACGACAGGGCAGCCCGCCCCAGCATTTT. The encoded protein is CASSPRQGSPPQHF.

The chain combines TRBV5-5 with TRBJ2-7, with D possibly TRBD1 on 6 matching bases. V was pared by 6 bases and J by 2 bases, with 18 bases between. The CDR3 totals 15 residues. Germline V gene lookup returns CDR1 SGHKS and CDR2 YYEKEE (reference sequence). The CDR3 here is CASTLEDRPTYEQYF. As DNA, the CDR3 is TGTGCCAGCACCCTCGAAGACAGGCCAACCTACGAGCAGTACTTC.

A remark on this clone: The germline gene is not matched at one end of the junction; a read error may be the cause. The chain combines TRBV2 with TRBJ2-5, with a tentative D call TRBD2 (6 bases). The CDR3 consists of 16 residues. Germline V CDR1 and CDR2: SNHLY, FYNNEI. CDR3 protein: CASREVNWGTQETQYF. The CDR3 DNA follows: TGTGCCAGCAGGGAAGTGAACTGGGGGACTCAAGAGACCCAGTACTTC.

The chain recombines TRBV15 with TRBJ1-2, with TRBD1 matching over 8 bases. Trimming removed 0 bases from V and 4 bases from J; junction bases left unmatched: 7. CDR1 and CDR2 (germline): LNHNV, YYDKDF (reference sequence). The CDR3 length is 16 residues. The chain's CDR3 is CATSRDTGGTGYGYTF. The CDR3 coding sequence is TGTGCCACCAGCAGAGATACAGGGGGTACCGGCTATGGCTACACCTTC. The full variable domain, completed using reference TRBV15 and TRBJ1-2, is DAMVIQNPRYQVTQFGKPVTLSCSQTLNHNVMYWYQQKSSQAPKLLFHYYDKDFNNEADTPDNFQSRRPNTSFCFLDIRSPGLGDTAMYLCATSRDTGGTGYGYTFGSGTRLTVV.

V usage is TRBV7-9 and J usage is TRBJ2-3; D call uncertain. With 6 bases removed from V and 6 bases from J, the gap between germline ends came to 7 bases. In germline, CDR1 is SEHNR, CDR2 FQNEAQ (reference sequence). The CDR3 contains 11 residues. The CDR3 sequence: CASRSVDTQYF. Written as DNA, the CDR3 is TGTGCCAGCAGATCCGTCGATACGCAGTATTTT.

The chain joins TRBV2 to TRBJ2-7; 12 bases align to TRBD2. CDR3 size: 15 residues. The ends lost 2 bases at V and 7 bases at J; junction bases unmatched: 6. CDR1 is SNHLY, CDR2 FYNNEI, per germline. The CDR3 here is CASSEWASGRAEQYF. CDR3 bases: TGTGCCAGCAGTGAATGGGCTAGCGGGAGGGCAGAGCAGTACTTC.

The chain links TRBV19 to TRBJ2-5; TRBD1 matches 9 bases. The ends lost 5 bases at V and 5 bases at J; junction bases unmatched: 12. This CDR3 spans 16 amino acids. Germline V gene sequence: CDR1 LNHDA, CDR2 SQIVND (reference sequence). CDR3 sequence (DNA): TGTGCCAGTAGTCCCCTAGGGACAGGGAATCGGGAGACCCAGTACTTC. Translation gives CASSPLGTGNRETQYF.